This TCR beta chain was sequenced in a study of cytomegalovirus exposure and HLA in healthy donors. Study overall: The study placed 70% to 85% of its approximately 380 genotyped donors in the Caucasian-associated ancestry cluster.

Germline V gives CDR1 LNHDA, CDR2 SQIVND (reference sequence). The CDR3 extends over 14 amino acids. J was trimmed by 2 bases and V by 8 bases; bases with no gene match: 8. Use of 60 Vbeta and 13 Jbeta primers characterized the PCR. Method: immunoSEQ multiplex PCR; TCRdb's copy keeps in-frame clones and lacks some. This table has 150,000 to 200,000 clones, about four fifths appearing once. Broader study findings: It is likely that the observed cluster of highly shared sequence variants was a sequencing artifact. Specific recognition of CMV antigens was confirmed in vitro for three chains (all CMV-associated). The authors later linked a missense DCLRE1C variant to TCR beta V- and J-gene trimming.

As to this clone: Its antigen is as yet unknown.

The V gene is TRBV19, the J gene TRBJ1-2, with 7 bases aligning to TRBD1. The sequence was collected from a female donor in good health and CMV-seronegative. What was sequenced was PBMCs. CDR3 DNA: TGTGCCAGTCGAAATCCGGGACAGAACTATGGCTACACCTTC. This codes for CASRNPGQNYGYTF.